This T cell receptor (beta chain) is drawn from a study of T cells in Graves' hyperthyroidism and ophthalmopathy. Trimming took off 0 bases at V and 8 bases at J, with 8 bases between the two ends. The CDR3 contains 13 residues. CDR1 and CDR2 from the germline V gene are SGHRS and YFSETQ. The investigators amplified TCR beta CDR3 regions from RNA transcripts. The TCR CDR3 first-round RT-PCR relied on the HTBI primer set. TCRdb reprocessed the multiplex PCR reads with MiXCR, giving one entry per CDR3 protein. This sample yields about 640,000 distinct CDR3 sequences, of which less than 25% are seen a single time; 30% to 40% belongs to the top ten.

The origin of this receptor is a man aged 25 to 40 with Graves' ophthalmopathy. The chain carries TRBV5-1 and TRBJ1-4; D not resolved. The sample consisted of blood. CDR3 region: CASSLAIREKLFF. Written as DNA, the CDR3 is TGCGCCAGCAGCTTGGCCATCAGGGAAAAACTGTTTTTT. The variable domain in full, completed from reference TRBV5-1 and TRBJ1-4, reads KAGVTQTPRYLIKTRGQQVTLSCSPISGHRSVSWYQQTPGQGLQFLFEYFSETQRNKGNFPGRFSGRQFSNSRSEMNVSTLELGDSALYLCASSLAIREKLFFGSGTQLSVL.